The entry below gives a single TCR beta chain sequence along with its context. The antigen is unknown. These data originate in a study of T cells after yellow fever vaccination. Overall study results and limits: The booster saw the reappearance of most primary-vaccination clones (around 95% CD4, 70% to 90% CD8). Faster peaking, at day 5 versus 15, marked a secondary response that was weaker.

Researchers made TCR cDNA using 5'RACE template switching, and this step added a universal primer site and UMIs. A single record per CDR3 protein comes from TCRdb applying MiXCR to the 5' RACE reads. The sample consists of 550,000 or so distinct CDR3 sequences, over 15% of them appearing once. The CDR3 spans 14 residues. Germline assignment: CDR1 MDHEN and CDR2 SYDVKM. Trimming cost V 3 bases and J 2 bases; bases outside gene matches: 3. The sequence was obtained from a man aged 25-45 years who received the YFV17D yellow fever vaccine. The sample was PBMCs, taken 15 days after the yellow fever booster vaccination. The V and J genes are TRBV28 and TRBJ2-5; 7 positions agree with TRBD1. CDR3 nucleotide sequence: TGTGCCAGCAGTTTGGGACAGAGGCAAGAGACCCAGTACTTC. Residues: CASSLGQRQETQYF.